What follows is one TCR beta chain and its context. This clonotype was seen more than once but under ten times. The antigen it binds to is not known. Per-nucleotide qualities are absent, and no much larger clonotype sits a single base away. This entry comes from a study of type 1 regulatory T cells (dated by TCRdb to the early 2020s). Regarding the research as a whole: The study characterized an in vitro protocol that generated a Tr1-enriched, alloantigen-specific CD4 T cell product named T-allo10. T-allo10 was being evaluated clinically in patients with hematological malignancies who were receiving allogeneic hematopoietic stem cell transplantation. What the work shows at the level of the full study, not this receptor alone: Compared with non-Tr1 cells, Tr1 cells had a TCR repertoire that was more restricted, a finding the study read as clonal expansion induced by alloantigen.

The CDR3 holds 15 amino acids from the cysteine to the phenylalanine. The CDR3 DNA has 45 bases and is translated from base 1. From a lookup of the germline V gene, CDR1 and CDR2 are SGHTA and FQGNSA. Trimming takes 0 bases off V and 0 bases off J; junction bases not matched to a gene: 0. TCRdb records Illumina MiSeq as the sequencer. TCRdb reanalyzed the raw reads on its own, using fastp at Q25 for trimming and MiXCR for clone calling, and kept in-frame beta chains. CDR3 protein sequences are deduplicated, and each keeps its most common genes and DNA. The sample has 35,000 to 50,000 distinct CDR3 sequences on record, less than 15% of them singletons. Over 7% of the sample rests with the top ten.

Here the chain combines TRBV7-2 and TRBJ2-3, with 7 junctional bases fitting TRBD2. The clonotype originates from a human donor in good health. Sequencing was carried out using cultured non-Tr1 T cells, either the whole culture or a sorted T cell fraction (not recorded which). What the cell subset or site label conveys for this sample: non-Tr1 population from the T-allo10 product. The nucleotides are TGTGCCAGCAGCTTAGCGGGAGGGAGCACAGATACGCAGTATTTT. This translates into CASSLAGGSTDTQYF.